A single sample gave rise to the 19 T cell receptor beta chains below, sequenced in a study of blood T cell repertoires in COVID-19. Assay: immunoSEQ multiplex PCR; the TCRdb copy retains only in-frame clones and omits some. Of approximately 240,000 clones listed, about 83% are singletons. The sequencing input was peripheral blood. The receptors shown here come from a woman between 25 and 40 years old with COVID-19, enrolled during active disease.

The chain has TRBV3-1 (or the pseudogene TRBV3-2) and TRBJ2-5; 8 nucleotides line up with TRBD2. After removal of 1 base from V and 5 bases from J, the junction contained 9 bases not matched to a gene. Germline CDR1 is LGHDT and CDR2 is YNNKEL (reference sequence). The CDR3 is 16 amino acids. The CDR3 reads CASSQVRAGGGETQYF. The DNA of the CDR3 is TGTGCCAGCAGCCAAGTTCGGGCGGGAGGTGGGGAGACCCAGTACTTC.

This chain's CDR3 is CASRNTQGGGETQYF. Here the CDR3 DNA reads TGTGCCAGCAGGAACACACAGGGAGGGGGAGAGACCCAGTACTTC. The chain carries TRBV5-4 and TRBJ2-5, with D perhaps TRBD2 (7 bases). Germline CDR1 and CDR2: SGHNT and YYREEE (reference sequence). Trimming cost V 5 bases and J 4 bases, with 18 bases left between them. The CDR3 has 15 amino acids.

The count of this clone is one. V is TRBV9 and J is TRBJ1-1; D gene unclear. This CDR3 has 14 residues. The V gene lost 0 bases and the J gene lost 1 base, with 7 bases spanning the gap. Germline V lookup: CDR1 SGDLS, CDR2 YYNGEE. CDR3 nucleotides: TGTGCCAGCAGCGTAGTCGCAGGGAACACTGAAGCTTTCTTT. It specifies CASSVVAGNTEAFF.

The V gene is TRBV27, the J gene TRBJ2-1, with 13 bases aligning to TRBD2. The length of the CDR3 is 18 residues. V lost 8 bases to trimming and J lost 3 bases; unmatched junction nucleotides: 13. Germline lookup yields CDR1 MNHEY and CDR2 SMNVEV (reference sequence). CDR3 in DNA: TGTGCCAGCGGGGGACTAGCGGGAACCCCAGGGAACTACAATGAGCAGTTCTTC. Amino acids: CASGGLAGTPGNYNEQFF.

The chain recombines TRBV7-6 with TRBJ2-5; the match to TRBD2 covers 8 bases. Losses at the gene ends were 0 bases for V and 4 bases for J; bases not matched to a gene: 7. Germline V gene data show CDR1 as SGHVS and CDR2 as FNYEAQ. The length of the CDR3 is 16 residues. This CDR3 reads CASSLAVRGLGETQYF. In nucleotides, the CDR3 is TGTGCCAGCAGCTTAGCGGTACGGGGACTAGGAGAGACCCAGTACTTC.

The chain combines TRBV7-9 with TRBJ2-1; 9 nucleotides align to TRBD2. The CDR3 contains 16 residues. CDR1 and CDR2 from the germline V gene are SEHNR and FQNEAQ (reference sequence). Trimming cost V 6 bases and J 8 bases; bases outside gene matches: 14. The CDR3 sequence is CASRGAGGPIGDEQFF. In nucleotides, the CDR3 is TGTGCCAGCAGGGGAGCGGGAGGCCCAATAGGTGATGAGCAGTTCTTC.

The chain uses TRBV25-1 and TRBJ1-1; the D gene is possibly TRBD1 (5 bases). V lost 4 bases, J lost 0 bases, and 9 bases lay in between. The germline CDR1 and CDR2 sequences are MGHDK and SYGVNS. CDR3 length: 14 amino acids. CDR3 nucleotide sequence: TGTGCCAGCAGTGTGGACATAGTGAACACTGAAGCTTTCTTT. Its protein is CASSVDIVNTEAFF. Full variable domain (outside the CDR3, taken from reference TRBV25-1 and TRBJ1-1): EADIYQTPRYLVIGTGKKITLECSQTMGHDKMYWYQQDPGMELHLIHYSYGVNSTEKGDLSSESTVSRIRTEHFPLTLESARPSHTSQYLCASSVDIVNTEAFFGQGTRLTVV.

CDR3 sequence (DNA): TGTGCCAGCAGTTACTCGGACGGGGGGCAGCCCCAGCATTTT. It encodes CASSYSDGGQPQHF. This chain joins TRBV6-2 or TRBV6-3 and TRBJ1-5; a possible D gene is TRBD1 (5 bases). The CDR3 length is 14 residues. The germline V gene encodes CDR1 MNHEY and CDR2 SVGEGT. Trimming shortened V by 0 bases and J by 7 bases, and 10 bases separated the two germline ends.

The rearrangement joins TRBV11-2 to TRBJ2-3; TRBD1 might be the D (6 bases). The CDR3 loop spans 17 amino acids. Per germline, CDR1 SGHAT and CDR2 FQNNGV. Trimming took 3 bases from V and 0 from J, leaving 16 bases between them. The CDR3 nucleotides are TGTGCCAGCAGCTTCTCTAGAGGACAGTCTAGCACAGATACGCAGTATTTT. It codes for CASSFSRGQSSTDTQYF.

The chain joins TRBV30 to TRBJ2-2, with a weak D call TRBD1 (6 bases). The CDR3 covers 12 residues. The V end was cut by 2 bases, the J end by 7 bases, with 8 bases between. Germline V CDR1 and CDR2: GTSNPN, SVGIG (reference sequence). CDR3 amino acids: CAWSRGNGELFF. CDR3 nucleotide sequence: TGTGCCTGGAGTAGGGGGAACGGGGAGCTGTTTTTT.

This clone was seen more than once but under ten times. Other nucleotide sequences in the sample specify the same CDR3. The chain has TRBV5-1 and TRBJ1-2; D may be TRBD1 (5 bases). The CDR3 has 13 amino acids. V lost 0 bases and J 4 bases, leaving 7 bases between the germline ends. Germline V CDR1 and CDR2: SGHRS, YFSETQ. The CDR3 DNA sequence: TGCGCCAGCAGCTTGGACAGGAGCTATGGCTACACCTTC. Protein: CASSLDRSYGYTF.

The chain recombines TRBV5-6 with TRBJ2-5; D unclear. Germline V gene sequence: CDR1 SGHDT, CDR2 YYEEEE. V was shortened by 0 bases and J by 2 bases, with 11 bases between the two germline ends. The CDR3 is made up of 15 amino acids. CDR3 region: CASSLVQVPQETQYF. The DNA for the CDR3 is TGTGCCAGCAGCTTGGTTCAGGTGCCACAAGAGACCCAGTACTTC.

The chain is built from TRBV4-1 and TRBJ1-3; 9 bases agree with TRBD1. Looked up from germline, CDR1 is MGHRA and CDR2 is YSYEKL. V dropped 3 bases and J dropped 0; count of bases not matched to a gene: 0. CDR3 length equals 15 residues. CDR3 sequence: CASSQDRGSGNTIYF. The CDR3 nucleotides are TGCGCCAGCAGCCAGGACAGGGGCTCTGGAAACACCATATATTTT.

The rearrangement joins TRBV30 to TRBJ2-2; TRBD1 matches at 7 bases. From germline, CDR1 is GTSNPN and CDR2 SVGIG (reference sequence). Losses at the gene ends were 0 bases for V and 1 base for J; bases not matched to a gene: 5. The CDR3 covers 16 residues. Here the CDR3 reads CAWSVEQGLNTGELFF. CDR3 coding DNA: TGTGCCTGGAGTGTAGAACAGGGGCTGAACACCGGGGAGCTGTTTTTT.

The rearrangement uses TRBV29-1 and TRBJ2-1; TRBD2 aligns across 13 bases. V lost 6 bases to trimming and J lost 8 bases; unmatched junction nucleotides: 16. This CDR3 spans 17 amino acids. CDR1 and CDR2 (germline): SQVTM, ANQGSEA. The CDR3 nucleotides read TGCAGCGTCCCCAGGACTAGCGGGAGTGTTGTGTCCCATGAGCAGTTCTTC. This translates into CSVPRTSGSVVSHEQFF.

Only a few counts were recorded for this clone. The chain's CDR3 is CASSKVGQGNQPQHF. The DNA for the CDR3 is TGTGCCAGTAGTAAGGTAGGACAGGGGAATCAGCCCCAGCATTTT. This chain joins TRBV19 and TRBJ1-5; the match to TRBD1 covers 9 bases. V dropped 4 bases and J dropped 4; count of bases not matched to a gene: 5. Germline assignment: CDR1 LNHDA and CDR2 SQIVND (reference sequence). The length of the CDR3 is 15 residues.

V is TRBV28 and J is TRBJ2-1, with TRBD2 identical over 9 bases. This CDR3 has 12 residues. J was trimmed by 7 bases and V by 11 bases; bases with no gene match: 6. Per germline, CDR1 MDHEN and CDR2 SYDVKM. DNA of the CDR3: TGTGCCGTGCGGGGGGGGATGAATGAGCAGTTCTTC. It codes for CAVRGGMNEQFF.

This clone appeared once. The chain couples TRBV10-3 to TRBJ1-2; TRBD1 matches 8 bases. The junction had 8 bases not matched to a gene; V was cut back by 6 bases and J by 5 bases. This CDR3 contains 14 residues. Germline V lookup: CDR1 ENHRY, CDR2 SYGVKD. CDR3 DNA: TGTGCCATCAGGCCTTCGACAGGGGAATATGGCTACACCTTC. It translates to CAIRPSTGEYGYTF.

This clone was observed a few times. The chain uses TRBV5-4 and TRBJ1-1; TRBD1 matches 9 bases. Unmatched junction bases numbered 4, after V lost 4 bases and J lost 6 bases. Germline values: CDR1 SGHNT, CDR2 YYREEE (reference sequence). CDR3 length: 13 residues. The CDR3, as DNA: TGTGCCAGCAGCCTGGACAGGGGACCTGAAGCTTTCTTT. Translated, it gives CASSLDRGPEAFF.